This T cell receptor beta chain came from a study of blood T cell repertoires in COVID-19. Study background: T cells, B-cell-depleted T cells, or PBMCs provided the cDNA or gDNA that served as material.

Patients of the Seattle cohort, enrolled during active infection, were followed longitudinally. With V trimmed by 5 bases and J by 1 base, 5 bases remained unmatched. The CDR3 has 15 amino acids. Germline CDR1 is MDHEN and CDR2 is SYDVKM. In the source study's methods: Estimates of nucleated cell counts were drawn from the amplification of reference gene primers. Sequenced by immunoSEQ multiplex PCR; TCRdb stores in-frame clones only, minus some. That table furnishes V, J and clone size, whereas the DNA furnished D and trimming. This sample yields about 300,000 clones, of which more than 80% are seen a single time; approximately 6.8% belongs to the top ten. A word on this clone: Other DNA sequences of this sample code for an identical CDR3.

What was sequenced was peripheral blood. This TCR came from a young woman with COVID-19, enrolled during active disease. The chain couples TRBV28 to TRBJ2-7; 10 positions agree with TRBD1. The CDR3 here is CASSRPGQGSYEQYF. The CDR3 nucleotides read TGTGCCAGCAGTCGTCCGGGACAGGGGTCCTACGAGCAGTACTTC.